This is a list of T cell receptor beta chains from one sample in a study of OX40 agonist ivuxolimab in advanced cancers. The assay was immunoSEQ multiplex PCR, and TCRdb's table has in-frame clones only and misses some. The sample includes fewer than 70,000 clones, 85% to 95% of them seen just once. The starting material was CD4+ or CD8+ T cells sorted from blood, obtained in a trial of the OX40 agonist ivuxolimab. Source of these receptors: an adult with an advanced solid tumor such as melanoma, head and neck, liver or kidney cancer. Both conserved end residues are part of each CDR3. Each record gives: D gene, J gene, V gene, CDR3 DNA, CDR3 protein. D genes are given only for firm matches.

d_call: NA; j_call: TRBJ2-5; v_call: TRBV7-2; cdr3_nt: TGTGCCAGCAGCTTAGTTCTCGCCCCTCAAGAGACCCAGTACTTC; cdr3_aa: CASSLVLAPQETQYF
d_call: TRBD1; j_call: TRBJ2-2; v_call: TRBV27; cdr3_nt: TGTGCCAGCAGTTCCGGGACAGGGGGTAAACACCGGGGAGCTGTTTTT; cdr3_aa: CASSSGTGGKHRGAVF
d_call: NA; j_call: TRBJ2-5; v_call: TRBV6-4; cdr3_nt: TGTGCCAGCAGTGACTCGAGTGGCCCTTTGGAGACCCAGTACTTC; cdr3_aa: CASSDSSGPLETQYF
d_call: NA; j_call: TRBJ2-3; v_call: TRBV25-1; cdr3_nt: TGTGCCAGCAGTGAGCCACAGGGATGGGGGCCGGATACGCAGTATTTT; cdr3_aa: CASSEPQGWGPDTQYF
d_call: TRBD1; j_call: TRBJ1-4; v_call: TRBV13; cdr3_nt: TGTGCCACAACCGGGACAGGGGATGAAAAACTGTTTTTT; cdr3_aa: CATTGTGDEKLFF
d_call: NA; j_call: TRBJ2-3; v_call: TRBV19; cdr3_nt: TGTGCCAGTAGTCAGGGGCAGCTCTTAGATACGCAGTATTTT; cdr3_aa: CASSQGQLLDTQYF
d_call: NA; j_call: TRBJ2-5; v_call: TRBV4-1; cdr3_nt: TGCGCCAGCAGCCAAGAGTCCCAAGAGACCCAGTACTTC; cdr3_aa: CASSQESQETQYF
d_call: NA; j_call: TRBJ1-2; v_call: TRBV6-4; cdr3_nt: TGTGCCAGCAGATCCGAAATTTGGGCGGAGGGCTACACCTTC; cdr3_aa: CASRSEIWAEGYTF
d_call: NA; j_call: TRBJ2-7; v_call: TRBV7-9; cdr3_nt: TGTGCCAGCAGCTTATATCAGGGGCCCAGCGAGCAGTACTTC; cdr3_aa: CASSLYQGPSEQYF
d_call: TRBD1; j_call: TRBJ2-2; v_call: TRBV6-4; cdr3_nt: TGTGCCAGCAGTCAGCTAGACAGGGGCGACACCGGGGAGCTGTTTTTT; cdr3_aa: CASSQLDRGDTGELFF